This is a list of T cell receptor beta chains from one sample in a study of a mutant IDH1 vaccine in newly diagnosed glioma. TCRdb's table, derived via immunoSEQ multiplex PCR, lists solely in-frame clones and lacks some. Among some 50,000 clones listed, less than 65% were seen once. These TCRs are of unknown antigen specificity. The material sequenced was peripheral blood mononuclear cells (PBMCs), taken from a glioma patient whose treatment included an IDH1 peptide vaccine. Receptors were obtained from a man aged 40-49 years with glioma. Some clones in this sample may be carry-over from other donors' samples. Both conserved end residues are part of each CDR3. Fields, in order: V gene, D gene, clone size, J gene, CDR3 protein, CDR3 DNA. A D gene is named only where the DNA matches it firmly. Size values are once, few and many counts, or a class for expanded clones, and some rows have none.

V gene: TRBV27; D gene: TRBD2; clone size: once; J gene: TRBJ2-3; CDR3 protein: CASSLQAGGADTQYF; CDR3 DNA: TGTGCCAGCAGTTTACAAGCGGGGGGCGCAGATACGCAGTATTTT
V gene: TRBV6-6; D gene: .; clone size: .; J gene: TRBJ1-5; CDR3 protein: CASSYEAAQPQHF; CDR3 DNA: TGTGCCAGCAGTTACGAAGCTGCCCAGCCCCAGCATTTT
V gene: TRBV13; D gene: .; clone size: .; J gene: TRBJ2-5; CDR3 protein: CASSRTGLQETQYF; CDR3 DNA: TGTGCCAGCAGCCGCACGGGACTTCAAGAGACCCAGTACTTC
V gene: TRBV5-6; D gene: .; clone size: .; J gene: TRBJ1-1; CDR3 protein: CASSLGWGDTEAFF; CDR3 DNA: TGTGCCAGCAGCTTGGGTTGGGGGGACACTGAAGCTTTCTTT
V gene: TRBV6-1; D gene: TRBD2; clone size: .; J gene: TRBJ2-1; CDR3 protein: CASRKRGGLNEQFF; CDR3 DNA: TGTGCCAGCAGAAAGCGGGGGGGCCTCAATGAGCAGTTCTTC
V gene: TRBV15; D gene: .; clone size: .; J gene: TRBJ1-1; CDR3 protein: CATSRDQGGTEAFF; CDR3 DNA: TGTGCCACCAGCAGAGATCAGGGAGGCACTGAAGCTTTCTTT
V gene: TRBV30; D gene: .; clone size: .; J gene: TRBJ2-7; CDR3 protein: CAWSVGGGVPYEQYF; CDR3 DNA: TGTGCCTGGAGTGTAGGAGGGGGAGTCCCCTACGAGCAGTACTTC
V gene: TRBV15; D gene: TRBD2; clone size: .; J gene: TRBJ2-3; CDR3 protein: CATSRDFSGGNTDTQYF; CDR3 DNA: TGTGCCACCAGCAGAGATTTTTCGGGGGGGAACACAGATACGCAGTATTTT
V gene: TRBV7-2; D gene: .; clone size: .; J gene: TRBJ2-7; CDR3 protein: CASSLGTFYEQYF; CDR3 DNA: TGTGCCAGCAGCCTGGGGACTTTCTACGAGCAGTACTTC
V gene: TRBV18; D gene: TRBD1; clone size: .; J gene: TRBJ1-2; CDR3 protein: CASSGQEYGYTF; CDR3 DNA: TGTGCCAGCTCGGGACAGGAGTATGGCTACACCTTC
V gene: TRBV2; D gene: TRBD1; clone size: .; J gene: TRBJ2-2; CDR3 protein: CASEGAVGELFF; CDR3 DNA: TGTGCCAGTGAGGGGGCGGTCGGGGAGCTGTTTTTT
V gene: TRBV7-6; D gene: .; clone size: .; J gene: TRBJ2-5; CDR3 protein: CASSLAFQAGGTQYF; CDR3 DNA: TGTGCCAGCAGCTTAGCTTTCCAGGCCGGGGGGACCCAGTACTTC
V gene: TRBV18; D gene: .; clone size: .; J gene: TRBJ1-1; CDR3 protein: CASSPMAEGEAFF; CDR3 DNA: TGTGCCAGCTCACCGATGGCAGAGGGTGAAGCTTTCTTT
V gene: TRBV2; D gene: TRBD1; clone size: few; J gene: TRBJ1-1; CDR3 protein: CASRGQGLTEAFF; CDR3 DNA: TGTGCCAGCAGGGGACAGGGATTGACTGAAGCTTTCTTT
V gene: TRBV7-9; D gene: .; clone size: once; J gene: TRBJ2-4; CDR3 protein: CASSPASSNIQYF; CDR3 DNA: TGTGCCAGCAGCCCCGCCTCGTCGAACATTCAGTACTTC
V gene: TRBV18; D gene: .; clone size: .; J gene: TRBJ2-5; CDR3 protein: CASSREVGSNRKETQYF; CDR3 DNA: TGTGCCAGCTCACGAGAGGTGGGTTCGAACCGTAAAGAGACCCAGTACTTC
V gene: TRBV9; D gene: .; clone size: .; J gene: TRBJ1-1; CDR3 protein: CASSVGQVNTEAFF; CDR3 DNA: TGTGCCAGCAGCGTAGGACAGGTGAACACTGAAGCTTTCTTT
V gene: TRBV11-3; D gene: .; clone size: .; J gene: TRBJ1-5; CDR3 protein: CASTMRRGLNQPQHF; CDR3 DNA: TGTGCCAGCACCATGCGAAGGGGATTGAATCAGCCCCAGCATTTT
V gene: TRBV5-5; D gene: TRBD2; clone size: .; J gene: TRBJ2-7; CDR3 protein: CASSLRLAGGREQYF; CDR3 DNA: TGTGCCAGCAGCTTGAGACTAGCGGGGGGGCGCGAGCAGTACTTC
V gene: TRBV19; D gene: TRBD1; clone size: few; J gene: TRBJ1-2; CDR3 protein: CASSFRQGGGYTF; CDR3 DNA: TGTGCCAGTAGTTTCCGACAGGGCGGTGGCTACACCTTC
V gene: TRBV2; D gene: TRBD1; clone size: .; J gene: TRBJ1-2; CDR3 protein: CASIRDRGHGYTF; CDR3 DNA: TGTGCCAGTATCCGGGACAGGGGCCACGGCTACACCTTC
V gene: TRBV2; D gene: .; clone size: .; J gene: TRBJ1-1; CDR3 protein: CASSEARDSGRAFF; CDR3 DNA: TGTGCCAGCAGTGAAGCGCGCGATTCTGGGAGAGCTTTCTTT
V gene: TRBV5-6; D gene: .; clone size: .; J gene: TRBJ1-6; CDR3 protein: CASSGDHYNSPLHF; CDR3 DNA: TGTGCCAGCAGCGGGGACCACTATAATTCACCCCTCCACTTT
V gene: TRBV11-2; D gene: TRBD1; clone size: .; J gene: TRBJ2-7; CDR3 protein: CASSLARDRLTAYEQYF; CDR3 DNA: TGTGCCAGCAGCTTAGCCCGGGACAGGTTGACTGCCTACGAGCAGTACTTC
V gene: TRBV6-5; D gene: .; clone size: .; J gene: TRBJ1-3; CDR3 protein: CASSYGLPSGNTIYF; CDR3 DNA: TGTGCCAGCAGTTACGGTCTCCCCTCTGGAAACACCATATATTTT
V gene: TRBV4-1; D gene: .; clone size: few; J gene: TRBJ1-1; CDR3 protein: CASSQFNTEAFF; CDR3 DNA: TGCGCCAGCAGCCAATTTAACACTGAAGCTTTCTTT
V gene: TRBV6-1; D gene: .; clone size: .; J gene: TRBJ2-2; CDR3 protein: CASSDGHLITGELFF; CDR3 DNA: TGTGCCAGCAGTGATGGTCACCTAATCACCGGGGAGCTGTTTTTT
V gene: TRBV6-5; D gene: .; clone size: .; J gene: TRBJ1-2; CDR3 protein: CASSRLMDRRGYTF; CDR3 DNA: TGTGCCAGCAGCCGGTTAATGGATCGGCGTGGCTACACCTTC
V gene: TRBV27; D gene: .; clone size: .; J gene: TRBJ2-5; CDR3 protein: CASTQGSETQYF; CDR3 DNA: TGTGCCAGCACCCAGGGATCCGAGACCCAGTACTTC
V gene: TRBV7-9; D gene: .; clone size: .; J gene: TRBJ2-5; CDR3 protein: CASSLVGGWGVETQYF; CDR3 DNA: TGTGCCAGCAGCTTAGTAGGCGGTTGGGGGGTAGAGACCCAGTACTTC
V gene: TRBV7-9; D gene: .; clone size: .; J gene: TRBJ1-1; CDR3 protein: CASSNQGKSTEAFF; CDR3 DNA: TGTGCCAGCAGCAACCAGGGAAAGAGCACTGAAGCTTTCTTT
V gene: TRBV2; D gene: .; clone size: once; J gene: TRBJ1-1; CDR3 protein: CASSDWERDAEAFF; CDR3 DNA: TGTGCCAGCAGTGACTGGGAGCGCGACGCTGAAGCTTTCTTT
V gene: TRBV6-6; D gene: TRBD1; clone size: .; J gene: TRBJ1-2; CDR3 protein: CASSYSGTVSYGYTF; CDR3 DNA: TGTGCCAGCAGTTACTCGGGGACAGTGAGCTATGGCTACACCTTC
V gene: TRBV21-1; D gene: .; clone size: .; J gene: TRBJ1-2; CDR3 protein: CAPPSGTLNYGYTF; CDR3 DNA: TGTGCCCCCCCTTCCGGGACACTTAACTATGGCTACACCTTC
V gene: TRBV6-5; D gene: .; clone size: .; J gene: TRBJ1-5; CDR3 protein: CASSLVAGSNQPQHF; CDR3 DNA: TGTGCCAGCAGTTTGGTAGCGGGGAGCAATCAGCCCCAGCATTTT
V gene: TRBV19; D gene: TRBD1; clone size: few; J gene: TRBJ1-5; CDR3 protein: CASTDRGYQPQHF; CDR3 DNA: TGTGCCAGTACGGACAGGGGATACCAGCCCCAGCATTTT
V gene: TRBV30; D gene: .; clone size: .; J gene: TRBJ1-2; CDR3 protein: CAWSQQLANYGYTF; CDR3 DNA: TGTGCCTGGAGTCAACAGTTAGCTAACTATGGCTACACCTTC
V gene: TRBV5-5; D gene: .; clone size: .; J gene: TRBJ2-7; CDR3 protein: CASSLALTSSYEQYF; CDR3 DNA: TGTGCCAGCAGCTTGGCCCTAACGAGCTCCTACGAGCAGTACTTC
V gene: TRBV10-2; D gene: .; clone size: .; J gene: TRBJ1-5; CDR3 protein: CASSGQARQPQHF; CDR3 DNA: TGCGCCAGCAGTGGGCAGGCCAGGCAGCCCCAGCATTTT
V gene: TRBV2; D gene: TRBD1; clone size: .; J gene: TRBJ1-4; CDR3 protein: CASSGTGLSEKLFF; CDR3 DNA: TGTGCCAGCAGTGGGACAGGGCTGTCCGAAAAACTGTTTTTT
V gene: TRBV7-9; D gene: .; clone size: .; J gene: TRBJ1-5; CDR3 protein: CASSEGGFGQPQHF; CDR3 DNA: TGTGCCAGCAGCGAGGGAGGGTTTGGTCAGCCCCAGCATTTT
V gene: TRBV12-5; D gene: .; clone size: few; J gene: TRBJ1-1; CDR3 protein: CASGLSGMVTEAFF; CDR3 DNA: TGTGCTAGTGGTTTGTCAGGAATGGTCACTGAAGCTTTCTTT
V gene: TRBV2; D gene: TRBD2; clone size: .; J gene: TRBJ2-5; CDR3 protein: CASSAGTSLQETQYF; CDR3 DNA: TGTGCCAGCAGTGCCGGGACTAGCCTCCAAGAGACCCAGTACTTC
V gene: TRBV6-1; D gene: .; clone size: .; J gene: TRBJ1-6; CDR3 protein: CASRGGTDNSPLHF; CDR3 DNA: TGTGCCAGCAGAGGGGGAACCGATAATTCACCCCTCCACTTT
V gene: TRBV19; D gene: .; clone size: .; J gene: TRBJ2-7; CDR3 protein: CASSGGRPLDEQYF; CDR3 DNA: TGTGCCAGTAGTGGAGGCAGGCCCCTGGACGAGCAGTACTTC
V gene: TRBV5-6; D gene: .; clone size: .; J gene: TRBJ2-3; CDR3 protein: CASSLPPGTQYF; CDR3 DNA: TGTGCCAGCAGCTTGCCCCCGGGTACGCAGTATTTT
V gene: TRBV6-1; D gene: TRBD2; clone size: .; J gene: TRBJ2-1; CDR3 protein: CASSEARRDYRTNNEQFF; CDR3 DNA: TGTGCCAGCAGTGAAGCTCGGCGGGACTACCGGACGAACAATGAGCAGTTCTTC
V gene: TRBV5-1; D gene: .; clone size: .; J gene: TRBJ1-5; CDR3 protein: CASSPGTVNQPQHF; CDR3 DNA: TGCGCCAGCAGCCCCGGGACGGTAAATCAGCCCCAGCATTTT
V gene: TRBV27; D gene: .; clone size: few; J gene: TRBJ1-2; CDR3 protein: CASSPDRRSYGYTF; CDR3 DNA: TGTGCCAGCAGTCCCGACAGGAGAAGCTATGGCTACACCTTC
V gene: TRBV14; D gene: TRBD2; clone size: few; J gene: TRBJ2-7; CDR3 protein: CASSLQPGGAYEQYF; CDR3 DNA: TGTGCCAGCAGCCTCCAGCCTGGGGGGGCCTACGAGCAGTACTTC
V gene: TRBV7-9; D gene: .; clone size: .; J gene: TRBJ2-5; CDR3 protein: CASNSAGQAKETQYF; CDR3 DNA: TGTGCCAGCAACTCAGCGGGACAGGCGAAGGAGACCCAGTACTTC
V gene: TRBV20-1; D gene: .; clone size: few; J gene: TRBJ1-1; CDR3 protein: CSAGRDTEAFF; CDR3 DNA: TGCAGTGCCGGCCGGGACACTGAAGCTTTCTTT
V gene: TRBV9; D gene: .; clone size: .; J gene: TRBJ2-4; CDR3 protein: CASSPEGTKNIQYF; CDR3 DNA: TGTGCCAGCAGCCCAGAGGGGACCAAAAACATTCAGTACTTC
V gene: TRBV4-3; D gene: .; clone size: few; J gene: TRBJ2-3; CDR3 protein: CASSQQEASTDTQYF; CDR3 DNA: TGCGCCAGCAGCCAGCAGGAGGCCAGCACAGATACGCAGTATTTT
V gene: TRBV7-2; D gene: .; clone size: .; J gene: TRBJ2-5; CDR3 protein: CASSLGFGVGQETQYF; CDR3 DNA: TGTGCCAGCAGCTTAGGGTTCGGGGTTGGCCAAGAGACCCAGTACTTC
V gene: TRBV5-4; D gene: .; clone size: .; J gene: TRBJ1-1; CDR3 protein: CASSSQTGSWTEAFF; CDR3 DNA: TGTGCCAGCAGCTCGCAGACAGGTAGTTGGACTGAAGCTTTCTTT
V gene: TRBV2; D gene: .; clone size: .; J gene: TRBJ1-4; CDR3 protein: CASTGRPSNEKLFF; CDR3 DNA: TGTGCCAGCACCGGTCGGCCTTCTAATGAAAAACTGTTTTTT